These 10 T cell receptor beta chains originate from one sample sequenced in a study of blood T cell repertoires in COVID-19. Sequencing was performed with immunoSEQ multiplex PCR; in TCRdb, only in-frame clones are kept and a portion is missing. The sample consists of 250,000 or so clones, 70% to 90% of them appearing once. Material for sequencing was peripheral blood. These receptors originate from a woman in her thirties with acute or convalescent COVID-19.

V gene TRBV14 combines with J gene TRBJ1-1; D gene ambiguous. The length of the CDR3 is 12 residues. CDR1 and CDR2 from the germline V gene are SGHDN and FVKESK. The V and J ends lost 0 bases and 11 bases respectively, with 10 bases between them. This CDR3 reads CASSQDSRGAFF. The CDR3 nucleotides read TGTGCCAGCAGCCAAGATTCCCGAGGTGCTTTCTTT.

The chain couples TRBV5-6 to TRBJ2-1, with TRBD2 matching 7 bases. With 5 bases clipped from V and 5 bases from J, the junction kept 10 bases outside the gene matches. Germline V gene lookup returns CDR1 SGHDT and CDR2 YYEEEE. CDR3 length equals 15 residues. CDR3 nucleotide sequence: TGTGCCAGCAGTCAAACGGGCGGGAGTCACAATGAGCAGTTCTTC. Translated, it gives CASSQTGGSHNEQFF. The full variable domain, rest sourced from reference TRBV5-6 and TRBJ2-1, is DAGVTQSPTHLIKTRGQQVTLRCSPKSGHDTVSWYQQALGQGPQFIFQYYEEEERQRGNFPDRFSGHQFPNYSSELNVNALLLGDSALYLCASSQTGGSHNEQFFGPGTRLTVL.

The V and J genes are TRBV14 and TRBJ2-1, with TRBD2 matching over 7 bases. Losses at the gene ends were 1 base for V and 14 bases for J; bases not matched to a gene: 5. The germline V gene encodes CDR1 SGHDN and CDR2 FVKESK. The CDR3 totals 12 residues. Here the CDR3 reads CASSQGLAVKFF. The CDR3 nucleotides are TGTGCCAGCAGCCAAGGGCTAGCGGTAAAGTTCTTC.

V usage is TRBV9 and J usage is TRBJ2-5; 7 nucleotides align to TRBD1. The CDR3 has 16 amino acids. The ends lost 0 bases at V and 1 base at J; junction bases unmatched: 6. Germline loops: CDR1 SGDLS, CDR2 YYNGEE. CDR3 protein: CASSVEGQTLQETQYF. The CDR3 bases are TGTGCCAGCAGCGTAGAGGGACAGACACTCCAAGAGACCCAGTACTTC.

The V call is TRBV6-5, the J call TRBJ2-3; 7 nucleotides line up with TRBD2. The J segment lost 6 bases and the V segment lost 5 bases, leaving 11 bases of the junction unmatched. The CDR3 contains 15 residues. Germline V gene sequence: CDR1 MNHEY, CDR2 SVGAGI. The CDR3 region is CASSIAGPPRDTQYF. Written as DNA, the CDR3 is TGTGCCAGCAGTATAGCGGGCCCCCCCCGGGATACGCAGTATTTT.

The chain uses TRBV7-2 and TRBJ2-3; 10 nucleotides agree with TRBD2. Per germline, CDR1 SGHTA and CDR2 FQGNSA. J was trimmed by 6 bases and V by 1 base; bases with no gene match: 7. This CDR3 has 16 residues. DNA of the CDR3: TGTGCCAGCAGCTTAGGGGGGCTAGCGGGAGCCGATACGCAGTATTTT. This encodes CASSLGGLAGADTQYF.

The rearrangement joins TRBV6-5 to TRBJ1-1; possibly TRBD1 for D (6 bases). V lost 0 bases to trimming and J lost 4 bases, with 12 bases between them. This CDR3 has 15 residues. In germline, CDR1 is MNHEY, CDR2 SVGAGI. The CDR3 here is CASSYSRQVGTEAFF. The CDR3 coding sequence is TGTGCCAGCAGTTACTCCCGACAGGTCGGCACTGAAGCTTTCTTT.

This clone was counted between two and nine times. The chain employs TRBV25-1 and TRBJ1-3, with D unclear. Germline V CDR1 and CDR2: MGHDK, SYGVNS. The CDR3 is made up of 15 amino acids. V was trimmed by 3 bases and J by 1 base, leaving 10 bases between them. The CDR3 DNA sequence: TGTGCCAGCAGTGAGCAAACAAGATCTGGAAACACCATATATTTT. It encodes CASSEQTRSGNTIYF.

Comments on this clone: Different DNA sequences within this sample yield the same CDR3. The rearrangement uses TRBV7-9 and TRBJ2-7, with 12 bases lining up with TRBD2. Germline V CDR1 and CDR2: SEHNR, FQNEAQ (reference sequence). CDR3 length equals 15 residues. J gave up 2 bases and V 5 bases, and 4 bases lay outside the gene matches. CDR3 coding DNA: TGTGCCAGCAGCCTTTCTAGCGGGAGGGCCTACGAGCAGTACTTC. This translates into CASSLSSGRAYEQYF.

CDR3 residues: CASSLIGVEQFF. The CDR3, as DNA: TGTGCCAGCAGCCTTATAGGGGTGGAGCAGTTCTTC. The V and J genes are TRBV14 and TRBJ2-1; D may be TRBD1 (5 bases). V lost 4 bases, J lost 10 bases, and 11 bases lay in between. The CDR3 is 12 amino acids. Germline V gives CDR1 SGHDN, CDR2 FVKESK.